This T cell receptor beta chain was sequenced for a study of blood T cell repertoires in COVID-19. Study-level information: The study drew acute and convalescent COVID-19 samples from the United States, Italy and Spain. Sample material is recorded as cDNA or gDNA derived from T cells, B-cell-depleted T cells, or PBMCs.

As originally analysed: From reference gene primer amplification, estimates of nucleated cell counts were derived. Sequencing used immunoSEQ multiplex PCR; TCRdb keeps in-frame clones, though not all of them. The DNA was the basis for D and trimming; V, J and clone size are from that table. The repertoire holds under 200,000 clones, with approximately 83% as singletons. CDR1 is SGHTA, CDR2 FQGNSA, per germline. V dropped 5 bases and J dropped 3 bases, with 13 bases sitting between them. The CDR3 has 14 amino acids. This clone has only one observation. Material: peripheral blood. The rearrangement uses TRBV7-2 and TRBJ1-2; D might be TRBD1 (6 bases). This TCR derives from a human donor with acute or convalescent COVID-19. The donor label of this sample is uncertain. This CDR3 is CASSPQGSDYGYTF. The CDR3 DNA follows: TGTGCCAGCAGCCCCCAGGGGTCAGACTATGGCTACACCTTC.